A selection of T cell receptor beta chains follows, all from one sample in a study of shared clonotypes between healthy human individuals. Assay: immunoSEQ multiplex PCR; the TCRdb copy retains only in-frame clones and omits some. The table lists 1,400,000 or so clones, approximately 98.5% of them singletons. The specimen sequenced was naive CD4+ T cells sorted from blood. The receptors derive from a young man in good health. The CDR3 runs from the conserved cysteine through the conserved F or W. The order of the fields is clone size, V gene, D gene, CDR3 length, J gene, CDR3 protein, CDR3 DNA. A D gene is named only where the DNA matches it firmly. Expanded clones get a size class; other rows say once, few or many, or leave the size out.

.	TRBV7-2	.	16	TRBJ2-1	CASTRSAGSSYNEQFF	TGTGCCAGCACTCGTTCAGCGGGCAGCTCCTACAATGAGCAGTTCTTC
.	TRBV5-1	TRBD2	20	TRBJ2-1	CASSLDGLAGGKSSYNEQFF	TGCGCCAGCAGCTTGGATGGACTAGCGGGAGGGAAGTCCTCCTACAATGAGCAGTTCTTC
.	TRBV5-1	.	12	TRBJ2-7	CASSFSSYEQYF	TGCGCCAGCAGCTTTAGTTCCTACGAGCAGTACTTC
.	TRBV27	.	10	TRBJ1-5	CARNRFPQHF	TGTGCCAGGAATAGGTTCCCCCAGCATTTT
.	TRBV5-4	.	15	TRBJ2-1	CASSLGGNLDNEQFF	TGTGCCAGCAGCTTGGGGGGGAACTTGGATAATGAGCAGTTCTTC
.	TRBV10-3	.	12	TRBJ2-7	CAISEHRDGQYF	TGTGCCATCAGTGAGCACCGGGACGGACAGTACTTC
.	TRBV18	.	17	TRBJ1-2	CASSPTQGRFANYGYTF	TGTGCCAGCTCACCGACACAGGGCAGGTTTGCTAACTATGGCTACACCTTC
.	TRBV4-1	TRBD2	18	TRBJ2-1	CASSQGLAGVGGYNEQFF	TGCGCCAGCAGCCAGGGACTAGCGGGAGTGGGTGGCTACAATGAGCAGTTCTTC
.	TRBV9	TRBD1	17	TRBJ2-2	CASSVEPGQVNTGELFF	TGTGCCAGCAGCGTAGAACCGGGACAGGTGAACACCGGGGAGCTGTTTTTT
once	TRBV27	.	20	TRBJ2-7	CASSFSLPEARRDIAYEQYF	TGTGCCAGCAGTTTCTCCCTACCTGAAGCGCGCCGTGACATAGCCTACGAGCAGTACTTC
.	TRBV5-1	TRBD2	15	TRBJ2-7	CASSLGLAGGGEQYF	TGCGCCAGCAGCCTCGGACTAGCGGGTGGAGGCGAGCAGTACTTC
.	TRBV7-2	.	16	TRBJ2-1	CASSREVSSLYNEQFF	TGTGCCAGCAGCAGGGAGGTGAGTAGTCTATACAATGAGCAGTTCTTC
.	TRBV7-2	.	13	TRBJ2-5	CASRGRAQETQYF	TGTGCCAGCAGAGGACGGGCCCAAGAGACCCAGTACTTC
.	TRBV6-4	TRBD1	13	TRBJ2-2	CASGQDHTGELFF	TGTGCCAGCGGACAGGACCACACCGGGGAGCTGTTTTTT
.	TRBV4-3	.	13	TRBJ1-3	CASSQDRGNTIYF	TGCGCCAGCAGCCAAGATCGCGGAAACACCATATATTTT
.	TRBV11-2	TRBD1	14	TRBJ2-7	CASSRTGGDYEQYF	TGTGCCAGCAGCCGGACAGGGGGGGACTACGAGCAGTACTTC
.	TRBV6-5	TRBD1	13	TRBJ1-1	CASSRQGATEAFF	TGTGCCAGCAGTAGACAGGGAGCCACTGAAGCTTTCTTT
.	TRBV5-1	TRBD1	15	TRBJ1-4	CASSLDGTGEGKLFF	TGCGCCAGCAGCTTGGATGGGACAGGGGAAGGAAAACTGTTTTTT
once	TRBV7-2	.	15	TRBJ1-2	CASSQGLPKNYGYTF	TGTGCCAGCAGTCAGGGGCTGCCGAAAAACTATGGCTACACCTTC
once	TRBV30	.	14	TRBJ1-5	CAWSAVSSNQPQHF	TGTGCCTGGAGTGCCGTCAGTAGCAATCAGCCCCAGCATTTT
.	TRBV11-3	TRBD1	16	TRBJ2-5	CASSLGTGTEKETQYF	TGTGCCAGCAGCTTAGGAACCGGGACAGAAAAAGAGACCCAGTACTTC
.	TRBV5-1	.	15	TRBJ2-7	CASSLAYGTAYEQYF	TGCGCCAGCAGCTTGGCGTATGGGACCGCCTACGAGCAGTACTTC
.	TRBV12-5	.	17	TRBJ2-2	CASGLALTHTNTGELFF	TGTGCTAGTGGTTTGGCCCTGACCCATACGAACACCGGGGAGCTGTTTTTT
.	TRBV4-1	.	17	TRBJ2-3	CASSPPSGRAQTDTQYF	TGCGCCAGCAGCCCCCCCAGCGGGCGAGCACAGACAGATACGCAGTATTTT
.	TRBV29-1	.	12	TRBJ2-1	CSVARGYNEQFF	TGCAGCGTTGCGAGAGGATACAATGAGCAGTTCTTC
.	TRBV5-4	TRBD2	15	TRBJ2-2	CASGGLAGVGGELFF	TGTGCCAGCGGCGGACTAGCGGGAGTTGGCGGGGAGCTGTTTTTT